This TCR beta chain appears in the sequencing data of a study of T cells after somatic rescue of genetic block. Sequencing used immunoSEQ multiplex PCR; TCRdb keeps in-frame clones, though not all of them. The sample has around 70,000 clones, approximately 90% seen once. V was trimmed by 5 bases and J by 0 bases, leaving 14 bases between them. The CDR3 covers 17 residues. The V gene's germline CDR1 is SEHNR and CDR2 FQNEAQ (reference sequence). This chain links TRBV7-9 with TRBJ2-6; possibly TRBD1 for D (6 bases). The source of this sequence is a man aged 40-49 years. Sequenced sample: peripheral blood mononuclear cells (PBMCs). Written as DNA, the CDR3 is TGTGCCAGCAGCCCGCCGGGACAAATCTCTGGGGCCAACGTCCTGACTTTC. Its protein product is CASSPPGQISGANVLTF. Full variable domain (outside the CDR3, taken from reference TRBV7-9 and TRBJ2-6): DTGVSQNPRHKITKRGQNVTFRCDPISEHNRLYWYRQTLGQGPEFLTYFQNEAQLEKSRLLSDRFSAERPKGSFSTLEIQRTEQGDSAMYLCASSPPGQISGANVLTFGAGSRLTVL.